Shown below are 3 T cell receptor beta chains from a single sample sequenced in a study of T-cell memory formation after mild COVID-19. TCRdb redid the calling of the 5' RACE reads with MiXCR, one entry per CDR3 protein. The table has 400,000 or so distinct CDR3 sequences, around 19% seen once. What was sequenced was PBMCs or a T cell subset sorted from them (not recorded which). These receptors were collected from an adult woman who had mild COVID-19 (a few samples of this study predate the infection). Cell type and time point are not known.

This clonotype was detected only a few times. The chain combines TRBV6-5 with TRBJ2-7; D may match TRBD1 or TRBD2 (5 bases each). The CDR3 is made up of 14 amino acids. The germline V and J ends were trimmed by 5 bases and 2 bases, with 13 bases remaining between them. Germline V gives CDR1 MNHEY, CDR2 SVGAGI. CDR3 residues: CASSIPGRTYEQYF. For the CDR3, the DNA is TGTGCCAGCAGTATACCGGGACGGACCTACGAGCAGTACTTC.

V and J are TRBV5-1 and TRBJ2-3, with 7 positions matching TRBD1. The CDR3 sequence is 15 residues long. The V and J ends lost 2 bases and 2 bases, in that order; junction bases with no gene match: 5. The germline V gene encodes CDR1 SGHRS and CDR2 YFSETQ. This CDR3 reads CASSFYDRDTDTQYF. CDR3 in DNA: TGCGCCAGCAGCTTTTATGACAGGGACACAGATACGCAGTATTTT.

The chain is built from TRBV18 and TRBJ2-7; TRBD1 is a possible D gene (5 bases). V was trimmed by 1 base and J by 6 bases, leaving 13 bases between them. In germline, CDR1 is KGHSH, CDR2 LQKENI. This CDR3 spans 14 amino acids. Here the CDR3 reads CASSPLPGMGEQYF. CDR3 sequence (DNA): TGTGCCAGCTCACCACTTCCAGGGATGGGCGAGCAGTACTTC. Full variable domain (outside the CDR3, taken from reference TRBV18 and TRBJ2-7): NAGVMQNPRHLVRRRGQEARLRCSPMKGHSHVYWYRQLPEEGLKFMVYLQKENIIDESGMPKERFSAEFPKEGPSILRIQQVVRGDSAAYFCASSPLPGMGEQYFGPGTRLTVT.